Listed here are 26 T cell receptor beta chains from one sample, sequenced in a study. Treg sorting used a CD4+CD25+CD127-/low gate. TCRdb re-analysed the 5' RACE reads in MiXCR, keeping a single row per CDR3 protein. The sample records fewer than 13,000 distinct CDR3 sequences, 17% being singletons. Sequencing was carried out using Tregs sorted from a lymph node. The origin of the receptors is a female donor with breast cancer.

This clonotype is judged medium-sized. The V gene is TRBV7-9, the J gene TRBJ2-1, with TRBD2 identical over 9 bases. From germline, CDR1 is SEHNR and CDR2 FQNEAQ (reference sequence). There are 14 residues in the CDR3. V lost 5 bases, J lost 8 bases, and 7 bases stayed unmatched. The CDR3 coding sequence is TGTGCCAGCAGCGCCTGGCGGGAGGGCCATGAGCAGTTCTTC. This codes for CASSAWREGHEQFF.

This clonotype rates as medium-sized. This chain links TRBV5-1 with TRBJ2-7, with D perhaps TRBD2 (6 bases). Germline CDR1 SGHRS, CDR2 YFSETQ. The length of the CDR3 is 12 residues. Trimming removed 4 bases at V and 5 bases at J, with 10 bases between. CDR3 loop: CASSEGEDEQYF. The DNA of the CDR3 is TGCGCCAGCAGCGAAGGGGAGGACGAGCAGTACTTC.

This clonotype is medium-sized (0.01 to 0.1%) in the sample. The chain combines TRBV7-2 with TRBJ1-1; D is undetermined. From germline, CDR1 is SGHTA and CDR2 FQGNSA. The CDR3 is 14 residues long. Trimming removed 5 bases at V and 6 bases at J, with 16 bases between. In DNA, the CDR3 is TGTGCCAGCAGCCACCCACCGTTGGCCGCTGAAGCTTTCTTT. This translates into CASSHPPLAAEAFF.

This clonotype ranks as medium-sized. V gene TRBV10-3 combines with J gene TRBJ2-2, with D unclear. Germline values: CDR1 ENHRY, CDR2 SYGVKD. The V and J ends lost 6 bases and 5 bases respectively, with 7 bases between them. This CDR3 spans 12 amino acids. The CDR3 bases are TGTGCCATCAGGAGAAAGACCGGGGAGCTGTTTTTT. Its translation is CAIRRKTGELFF.

This clonotype was seen at least ten times. J is TRBJ1-1 and V is TRBV6-5; D call uncertain. The length of the CDR3 is 14 residues. Germline V gene lookup returns CDR1 MNHEY and CDR2 SVGAGI. V was pared by 4 bases and J by 1 base, with 10 bases between. CDR3 DNA: TGTGCCAGCAGTTCACCAAGCAGGAACACTGAAGCTTTCTTT. Residues: CASSSPSRNTEAFF.

This chain connects TRBV30 to TRBJ1-6, with 8 bases that match TRBD1. V was pared by 3 bases and J by 8 bases, with 6 bases of the junction left unmatched. Germline CDR1 is GTSNPN and CDR2 is SVGIG (reference sequence). CDR3 size: 14 residues. The CDR3 spells CAWSPGTGYSPLHF. CDR3 coding DNA: TGTGCCTGGAGCCCCGGGACAGGATATTCACCCCTCCACTTT.

This clonotype is categorized as medium-sized (0.01 to 0.1%). V is TRBV12-3 or TRBV12-4 and J is TRBJ1-1; D is undetermined. V lost 5 bases and J lost 8, with 15 bases in between. The CDR3 has 13 amino acids. CDR3 in amino acids: CASSLKPDGEAFF. The CDR3 coding sequence is TGTGCCAGCAGTCTAAAACCCGACGGGGAAGCTTTCTTT.

The sample holds a few counts of this clonotype. V gene TRBV4-1 combines with J gene TRBJ2-5; D is tentatively TRBD1 or TRBD2 (5 bases each). The CDR3 is 16 residues long. Germline CDR1 is MGHRA and CDR2 is YSYEKL. Trimming removed 1 base at V and 5 bases at J, with 17 bases between. The CDR3: CASSQGPGLWRETQYF. As DNA, the CDR3 is TGCGCCAGCAGCCAAGGACCGGGGCTGTGGCGCGAGACCCAGTACTTC.

This clonotype was detected many times. The chain is built from TRBV20-1 and TRBJ2-7; D unresolved. This CDR3 region has 14 residues. Germline loops: CDR1 DFQATT, CDR2 SNEGSKA (reference sequence). V lost 0 bases to trimming and J lost 3 bases, with 12 bases between them. CDR3 sequence reads: CSARDPSIYYEQYF. The CDR3 bases are TGCAGTGCTAGAGATCCCTCGATTTACTACGAGCAGTACTTC.

On this clonotype: The conserved closing phenylalanine or tryptophan is absent in this CDR3, likely reflecting a read error. This chain uses TRBV5-6 with TRBJ2-5; 9 bases align to TRBD1. V was clipped by 3 bases and J by 7 bases; unmatched bases: 7. The CDR3 consists of 14 residues. Germline CDR1 SGHDT, CDR2 YYEEEE. The CDR3 DNA is TGTGCCAGCAGCTGGAACAGGGGGCAGGCGACCCAGTACCTC. Protein: CASSWNRGQATQYL.

This clonotype has at least ten counts. This rearrangement joins TRBV11-1 to TRBJ2-2, with D maybe TRBD1 (9 bases). Germline V gene data show CDR1 as SGHAT and CDR2 as FQDESV (reference sequence). V gave up 4 bases and J gave up 7 bases, with 28 bases separating them. This CDR3 comprises 19 residues. In DNA form, the CDR3 reads TGTGCCAGCAGCTACGACAGGGGGGGCGGGAGGCGGCGTGACGGGGAGCTGTTTTTT. It specifies CASSYDRGGGRRRDGELFF.

By frequency in the sample, this clonotype is medium-sized. The rearrangement uses TRBV20-1 and TRBJ1-1; possible D gene TRBD1, 6 bases. CDR1 DFQATT and CDR2 SNEGSKA come from the germline V gene (reference sequence). CDR3 length: 17 amino acids. Trimming removed 1 base from V and 4 bases from J, with 22 bases in between. CDR3: CSARGGATGLVSTEAFF. The CDR3 DNA reads TGCAGTGCTAGAGGGGGGGCTACAGGGCTTGTTAGCACTGAAGCTTTCTTT.

Relative to its sample, this clonotype is medium-sized. The chain employs TRBV9 and TRBJ2-7; D is undetermined. This CDR3 has 14 residues. From germline, CDR1 is SGDLS and CDR2 YYNGEE. The V and J ends lost 0 bases and 5 bases respectively, with 12 bases between them. The CDR3 bases are TGTGCCAGCAGCGTAGGGCTGGGGATCCACGAGCAGTACTTC. The encoded protein is CASSVGLGIHEQYF.

Judged by abundance, this clonotype is medium-sized. The junction departs from the called germline gene at one end, perhaps through a read error. The chain carries TRBV7-7 and TRBJ2-3; no reliable D call. CDR1 and CDR2 from the germline V gene are SSHAT and FNYEAQ (reference sequence). The CDR3 totals 13 residues. CDR3 nucleotides: TGTGCTAGCAGCCCTGGGGTTACAGATACGCAGTATTTT. Its protein product is CASSPGVTDTQYF.

As concerns this clonotype: A single base separates this from a much larger clone, so it may be a read error. The V and J genes are TRBV5-1 and TRBJ2-2; D gene unclear. The CDR3 contains 14 residues. Germline CDR1 reads SGHRS; CDR2 reads YFSETQ. Here the CDR3 reads CACSLVQITGELFF. The CDR3 region has the DNA TGCGCCTGCAGCTTGGTTCAAATCACCGGGGAGCTGTTTTTT.

This chain links TRBV5-1 with TRBJ1-2, with 8 bases lining up with TRBD1. In germline, CDR1 is SGHRS, CDR2 YFSETQ. The CDR3 totals 16 residues. V dropped 2 bases and J dropped 2; count of bases not matched to a gene: 8. CDR3: CASSLLQGASNYGYTF. The CDR3 nucleotides read TGCGCCAGCAGCTTACTCCAGGGGGCTTCAAACTATGGCTACACCTTC.

The chain combines TRBV3-1 with TRBJ1-1, with D possibly TRBD1 on 5 matching bases. Trimming left V 4 bases short and J 8 bases short, with 11 bases between. The CDR3 extends over 12 amino acids. The V gene's germline CDR1 is LGHDT and CDR2 YNNKEL (reference sequence). The CDR3 is CASSRGEGEAFF. The CDR3 DNA is TGTGCCAGCAGCCGGGGGGAGGGGGAAGCTTTCTTT.

Relative to its sample, this clonotype is medium-sized. The rearrangement links TRBV27 to TRBJ2-3, with no clear D. This CDR3 is built from 14 residues. Trimming removed 5 bases at V and 1 base at J, with 10 bases between. In germline, CDR1 is MNHEY, CDR2 SMNVEV (reference sequence). The CDR3, as DNA: TGTGCCAGCAGTCCCTCCCGGCGCACAGATACGCAGTATTTT. Translation: CASSPSRRTDTQYF.

V gene TRBV20-1 combines with J gene TRBJ2-5, with a tentative D call TRBD2 (5 bases). Germline V gene data show CDR1 as DFQATT and CDR2 as SNEGSKA (reference sequence). CDR3 length: 15 residues. Trimming took off 3 bases at V and 2 bases at J, with 16 bases between the two ends. The CDR3 region is CSASRNGGAQETQYF. As DNA, the CDR3 is TGCAGTGCTAGTAGGAACGGAGGAGCTCAAGAGACCCAGTACTTC.

The CDR3 is CASSPNGDSRDSPLHF. As DNA, the CDR3 is TGTGCCAGCAGCCCTAACGGGGACAGCCGAGATTCACCCCTCCACTTT. The chain recombines TRBV3-1 with TRBJ1-6; 7 nucleotides align to TRBD1. Germline values: CDR1 LGHDT, CDR2 YNNKEL (reference sequence). The V segment lost 4 bases and the J segment 8 bases; nucleotides outside the gene matches: 11. CDR3 length equals 16 residues.

This clonotype rates as medium-sized. The chain combines TRBV6-2 or TRBV6-3 with TRBJ2-7, with TRBD2 as a possible D gene (6 bases). The CDR3 is 15 amino acids. Germline CDR1 is MNHEY and CDR2 is SVGEGT. With 7 bases removed from V and 2 bases from J, the gap between germline ends came to 18 bases. Written as DNA, the CDR3 is TGTGCCAGCATTCTCTCACCGGGAGCCCCCTACGAGCAGTACTTC. Translated, it gives CASILSPGAPYEQYF.

Remarks on this clonotype: This may be a read error, as it is one base from a much larger clone. Since no conserved phenylalanine or tryptophan closes the CDR3, a read error is the likely cause. The gene calls are TRBV4-2 and TRBJ2-7; 11 positions match TRBD2. CDR3 length: 16 amino acids. The junction had 2 bases not matched to a gene; V was cut back by 0 bases and J by 1 base. Germline assignment: CDR1 LGHNA and CDR2 YNFKEQ. The CDR3: CASSQDGTSGSYEQYS. Here the CDR3 DNA reads TGTGCCAGCAGCCAAGATGGGACTAGCGGTTCCTACGAGCAGTACTCC.

This clonotype was detected ten times or more. This chain uses TRBV4-1 with TRBJ1-5, with D tentatively TRBD1 (5 bases). Trimming pared 2 bases from V and 4 bases from J, leaving 15 bases between. This CDR3 comprises 16 residues. Germline values: CDR1 MGHRA, CDR2 YSYEKL. The DNA of the CDR3 is TGCGCCAGCAGCCAAATTCCCGCAGGGTTTAATCAGCCCCAGCATTTT. Amino acid sequence: CASSQIPAGFNQPQHF.

The CDR3 DNA reads TGTGCCAGCAGCCAAGAGTGGGGCTCGGGCGGAGGGCGGGAGACCCAGTACTTC. Encoded protein: CASSQEWGSGGGRETQYF. V gene TRBV3-1 combines with J gene TRBJ2-5, with TRBD2 as a possible D gene (6 bases). Between the trimmed V and J ends, which lost 0 bases and 5 bases, there was a span of 22 bases. The CDR3 covers 18 residues. Germline-derived CDR1 and CDR2 are LGHDT and YNNKEL (reference sequence).

This clonotype is medium-sized within its sample. This chain uses TRBV29-1 with TRBJ1-2; 8 bases are shared with TRBD1. This CDR3 has 14 residues. Germline V gene data show CDR1 as SQVTM and CDR2 as ANQGSEA. V trimming: 2 bases; J trimming: 2 bases; junction bases outside the gene matches: 4. In DNA, the CDR3 is TGCAGCGTTGAATTTTGGACAGGGAACTATGGCTACACCTTC. It specifies CSVEFWTGNYGYTF.

This clonotype occurred a few times. The junction departs from the called germline gene at one end, perhaps through a read error. The gene calls are TRBV9 and TRBJ1-3; 8 bases are shared with TRBD1. Germline loops: CDR1 SGDLS, CDR2 YYNGEE. This CDR3 has 16 amino acids. Written as DNA, the CDR3 is TGTGCCGGCAGCGTAGACCCAGGACAGGGCGGAAACACCATATATTTT. Protein: CAGSVDPGQGGNTIYF.